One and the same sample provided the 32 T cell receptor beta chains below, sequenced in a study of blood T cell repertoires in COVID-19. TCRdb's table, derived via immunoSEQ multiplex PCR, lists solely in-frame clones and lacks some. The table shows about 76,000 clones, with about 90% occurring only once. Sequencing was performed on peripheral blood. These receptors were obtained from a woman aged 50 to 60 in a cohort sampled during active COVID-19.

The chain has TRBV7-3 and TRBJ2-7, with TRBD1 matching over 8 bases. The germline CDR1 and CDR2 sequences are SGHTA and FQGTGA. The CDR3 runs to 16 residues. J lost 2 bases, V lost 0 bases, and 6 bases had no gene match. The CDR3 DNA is TGTGCCAGCAGCTTAACCGGCGGACAGGGTGCCTACGAGCAGTACTTC. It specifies CASSLTGGQGAYEQYF.

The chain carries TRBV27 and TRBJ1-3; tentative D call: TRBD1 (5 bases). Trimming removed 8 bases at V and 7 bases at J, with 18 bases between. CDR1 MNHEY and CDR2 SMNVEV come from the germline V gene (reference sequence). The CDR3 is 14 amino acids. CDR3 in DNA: TGTGCCAGCGGACCGTCTGGGGGGGTGAACACCATATATTTT. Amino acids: CASGPSGGVNTIYF.

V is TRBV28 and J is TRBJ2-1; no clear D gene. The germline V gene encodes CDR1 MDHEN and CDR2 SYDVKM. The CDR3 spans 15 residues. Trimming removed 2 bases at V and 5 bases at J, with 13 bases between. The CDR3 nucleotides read TGTGCCAGCAGTTTACCCAGCCCTCTAGACAATGAGCAGTTCTTC. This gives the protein CASSLPSPLDNEQFF.

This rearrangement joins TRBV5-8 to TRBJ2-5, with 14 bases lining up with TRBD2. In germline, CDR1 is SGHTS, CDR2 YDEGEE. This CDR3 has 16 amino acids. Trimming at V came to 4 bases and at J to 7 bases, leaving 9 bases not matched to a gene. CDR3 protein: CASSPVTTSGRGTQYF. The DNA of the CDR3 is TGTGCCAGCAGCCCTGTAACGACTAGCGGGAGGGGGACCCAGTACTTC.

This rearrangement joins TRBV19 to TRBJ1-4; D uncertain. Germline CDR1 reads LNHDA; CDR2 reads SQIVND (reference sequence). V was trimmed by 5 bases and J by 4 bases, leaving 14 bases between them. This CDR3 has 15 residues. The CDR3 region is CASSSLDGLNEKLFF. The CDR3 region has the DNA TGTGCCAGTAGTTCACTAGACGGACTTAATGAAAAACTGTTTTTT.

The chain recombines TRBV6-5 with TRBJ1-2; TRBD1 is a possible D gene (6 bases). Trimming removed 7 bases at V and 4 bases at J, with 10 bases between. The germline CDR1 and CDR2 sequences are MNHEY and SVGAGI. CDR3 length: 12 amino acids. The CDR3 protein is CASTSGVYGYTF. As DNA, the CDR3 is TGTGCCAGCACCTCAGGGGTCTATGGCTACACCTTC.

The CDR3 DNA sequence: TGTGCCAGCAGTTACTCGGGACAGGGAAACACCATATATTTT. Translating it yields CASSYSGQGNTIYF. The chain uses TRBV6-5 and TRBJ1-3, with 7 bases identical to TRBD1. The CDR3 sequence is 14 residues long. V shed 0 bases and J 4 bases; nucleotides not matched to a gene: 0. Germline lookup yields CDR1 MNHEY and CDR2 SVGAGI.

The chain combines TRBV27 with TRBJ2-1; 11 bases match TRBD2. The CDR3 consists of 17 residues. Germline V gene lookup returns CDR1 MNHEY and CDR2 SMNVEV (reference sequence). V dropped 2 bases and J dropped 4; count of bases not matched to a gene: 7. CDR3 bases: TGTGCCAGCAGTTTAGCCTCACTAGCGGGAGTATACAATGAGCAGTTCTTC. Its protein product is CASSLASLAGVYNEQFF.

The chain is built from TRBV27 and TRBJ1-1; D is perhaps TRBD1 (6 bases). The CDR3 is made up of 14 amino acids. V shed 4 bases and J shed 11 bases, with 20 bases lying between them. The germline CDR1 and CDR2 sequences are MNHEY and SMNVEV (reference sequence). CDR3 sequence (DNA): TGTGCCAGCAGTTCCGACCACAGGGTTAGAGGGGCTTTCTTT. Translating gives CASSSDHRVRGAFF.

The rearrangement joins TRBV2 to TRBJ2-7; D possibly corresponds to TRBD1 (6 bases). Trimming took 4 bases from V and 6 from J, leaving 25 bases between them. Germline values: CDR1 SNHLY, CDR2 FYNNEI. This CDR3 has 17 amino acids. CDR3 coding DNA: TGTGCCAGCAGTGGCCACTTACAGGGTATTGACCTAGGCGAGCAGTACTTC. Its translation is CASSGHLQGIDLGEQYF. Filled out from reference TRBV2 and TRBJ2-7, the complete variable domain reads EPEVTQTPSHQVTQMGQEVILRCVPISNHLYFYWYRQILGQKVEFLVSFYNNEISEKSEIFDDQFSVERPDGSNFTLKIRSTKLEDSAMYFCASSGHLQGIDLGEQYFGPGTRLTVT.

This chain's CDR3 is CASSRNPGQVWFGYTF. The CDR3 bases are TGTGCCAGCAGCCGTAATCCGGGACAGGTGTGGTTTGGCTACACCTTC. This chain uses TRBV27 with TRBJ1-2, with TRBD1 identical over 8 bases. The CDR3 is 16 residues long. CDR1 MNHEY and CDR2 SMNVEV come from the germline V gene (reference sequence). V lost 6 bases to trimming and J lost 7 bases; unmatched junction nucleotides: 16.

The CDR3 region is CASSLGGLAGRGPDTQYF. DNA for the CDR3: TGCGCCAGCAGCCTAGGGGGACTAGCGGGAAGGGGCCCAGATACGCAGTATTTT. The V call is TRBV5-1, the J call TRBJ2-3, with 13 bases identical to TRBD2. The CDR3 length is 18 residues. J lost 4 bases, V lost 4 bases, and 12 bases had no gene match. Germline V lookup: CDR1 SGHRS, CDR2 YFSETQ.

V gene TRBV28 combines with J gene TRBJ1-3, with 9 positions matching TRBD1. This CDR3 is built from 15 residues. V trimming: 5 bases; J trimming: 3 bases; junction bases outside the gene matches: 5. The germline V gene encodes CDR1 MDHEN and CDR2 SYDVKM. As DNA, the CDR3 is TGTGCCAGCAGTCCCAGGACAGGGGTTGGAAACACCATATATTTT. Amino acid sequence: CASSPRTGVGNTIYF.

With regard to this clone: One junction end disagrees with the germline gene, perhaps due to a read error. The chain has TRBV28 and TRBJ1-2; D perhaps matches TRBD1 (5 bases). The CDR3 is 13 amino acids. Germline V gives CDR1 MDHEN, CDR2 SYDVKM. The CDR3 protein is CASWAGTNYGYTF. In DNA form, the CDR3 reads TGTGCCAGCTGGGCCGGGACTAATTATGGCTACACCTTC.

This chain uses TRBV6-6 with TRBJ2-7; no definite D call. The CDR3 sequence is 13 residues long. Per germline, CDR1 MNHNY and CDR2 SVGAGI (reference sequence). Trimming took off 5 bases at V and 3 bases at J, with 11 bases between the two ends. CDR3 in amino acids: CASSRGLYYEQYF. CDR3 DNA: TGTGCCAGCAGTCGTGGGCTCTACTACGAGCAGTACTTC.

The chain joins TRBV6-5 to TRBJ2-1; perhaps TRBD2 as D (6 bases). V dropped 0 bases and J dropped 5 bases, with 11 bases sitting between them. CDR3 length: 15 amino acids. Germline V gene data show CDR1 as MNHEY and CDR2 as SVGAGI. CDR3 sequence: CASSYSLARNNEQFF. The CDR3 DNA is TGTGCCAGCAGTTACTCCCTAGCGCGAAACAATGAGCAGTTCTTC.

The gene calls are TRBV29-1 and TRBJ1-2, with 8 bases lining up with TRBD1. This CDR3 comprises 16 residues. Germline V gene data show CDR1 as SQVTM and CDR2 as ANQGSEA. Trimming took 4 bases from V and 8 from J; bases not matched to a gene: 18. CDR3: CSVVFGANQGAGGYTF. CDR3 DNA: TGCAGCGTTGTTTTCGGCGCGAACCAGGGGGCGGGAGGCTACACCTTC.

DNA for the CDR3: TGTGCCTGGAGTGCAGGACTAGCGGGAGCATACAATGAGCAGTTCTTC. Translated, it gives CAWSAGLAGAYNEQFF. The rearrangement links TRBV30 to TRBJ2-1, with 13 bases fitting TRBD2. Germline V lookup: CDR1 GTSNPN, CDR2 SVGIG (reference sequence). CDR3 length equals 16 residues. With V trimmed by 1 base and J by 4 bases, 4 bases remained unmatched.

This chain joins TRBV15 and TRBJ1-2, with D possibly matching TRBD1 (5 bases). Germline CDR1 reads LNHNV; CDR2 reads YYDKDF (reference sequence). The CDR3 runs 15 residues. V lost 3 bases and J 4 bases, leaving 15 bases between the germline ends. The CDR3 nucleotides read TGTGCCACCAGCAGTACATCTGGGGGGAGCTATGGCTACACCTTC. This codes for CATSSTSGGSYGYTF.

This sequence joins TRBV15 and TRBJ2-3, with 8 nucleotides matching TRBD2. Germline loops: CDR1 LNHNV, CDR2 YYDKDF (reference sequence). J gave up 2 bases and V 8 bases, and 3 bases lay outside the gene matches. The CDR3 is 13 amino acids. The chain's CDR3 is CATASGYTDTQYF. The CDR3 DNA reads TGTGCCACCGCTAGCGGGTACACAGATACGCAGTATTTT.

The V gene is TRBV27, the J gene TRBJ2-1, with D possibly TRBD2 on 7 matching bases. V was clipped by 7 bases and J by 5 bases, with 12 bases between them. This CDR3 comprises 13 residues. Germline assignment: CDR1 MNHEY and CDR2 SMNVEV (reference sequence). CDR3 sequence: CASKGGGNNEQFF. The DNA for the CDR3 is TGTGCCAGCAAGGGGGGAGGGAACAATGAGCAGTTCTTC.

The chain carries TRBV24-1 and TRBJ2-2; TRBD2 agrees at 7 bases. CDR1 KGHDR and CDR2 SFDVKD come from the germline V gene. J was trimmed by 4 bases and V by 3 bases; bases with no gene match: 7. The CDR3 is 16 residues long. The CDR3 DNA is TGTGCCACCAGTGATCAAACGGGGAGGGGCACCGGGGAGCTGTTTTTT. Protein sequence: CATSDQTGRGTGELFF.

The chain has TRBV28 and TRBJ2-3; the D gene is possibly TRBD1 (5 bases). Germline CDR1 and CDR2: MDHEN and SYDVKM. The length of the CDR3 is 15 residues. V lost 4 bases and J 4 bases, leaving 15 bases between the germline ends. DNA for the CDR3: TGTGCCAGCAGTTATAGTCAGGGTCTTTCAGATACGCAGTATTTT. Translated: CASSYSQGLSDTQYF.

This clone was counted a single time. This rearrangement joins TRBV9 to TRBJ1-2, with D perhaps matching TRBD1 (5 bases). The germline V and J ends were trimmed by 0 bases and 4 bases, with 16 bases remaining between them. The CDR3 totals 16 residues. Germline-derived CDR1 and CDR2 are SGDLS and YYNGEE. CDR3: CASSVGGGAISYGYTF. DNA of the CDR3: TGTGCCAGCAGCGTAGGAGGAGGGGCCATATCCTATGGCTACACCTTC. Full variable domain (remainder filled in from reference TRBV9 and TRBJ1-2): DSGVTQTPKHLITATGQRVTLRCSPRSGDLSVYWYQQSLDQGLQFLIQYYNGEERAKGNILERFSAQQFPDLHSELNLSSLELGDSALYFCASSVGGGAISYGYTFGSGTRLTVV.

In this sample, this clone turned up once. The CDR3 nucleotides read TGCACCAGCAGCCAAGATCGGGGGAACTCTGGAAACACCATATATTTT. Translating gives CTSSQDRGNSGNTIYF. The chain has TRBV1 and TRBJ1-3. TRBV1 is flagged as a pseudogene. The CDR3 is 16 residues long.

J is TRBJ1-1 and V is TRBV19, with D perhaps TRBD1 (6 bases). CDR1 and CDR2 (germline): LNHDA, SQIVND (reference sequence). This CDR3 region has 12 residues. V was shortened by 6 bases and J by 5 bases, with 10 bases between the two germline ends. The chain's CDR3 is CASSPGATEAFF. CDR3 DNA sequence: TGTGCCAGTAGCCCAGGGGCGACTGAAGCTTTCTTT.

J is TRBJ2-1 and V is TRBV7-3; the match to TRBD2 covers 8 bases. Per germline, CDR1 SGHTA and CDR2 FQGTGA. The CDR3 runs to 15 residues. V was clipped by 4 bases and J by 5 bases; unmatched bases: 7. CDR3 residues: CASSSDSGTHNEQFF. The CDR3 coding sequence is TGTGCCAGCAGCTCCGATAGCGGGACCCACAATGAGCAGTTCTTC.

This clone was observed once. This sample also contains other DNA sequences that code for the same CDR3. Written as DNA, the CDR3 is TGTGCCAGTAGGGTGACAGGGGGCGGCACTGAAGCTTTCTTT. As protein: CASRVTGGGTEAFF. The chain has TRBV19 and TRBJ1-1, with 10 bases matching TRBD1. Unmatched junction bases numbered 5, after V lost 6 bases and J lost 4 bases. CDR1 is LNHDA, CDR2 SQIVND, per germline (reference sequence). This CDR3 region has 14 residues.

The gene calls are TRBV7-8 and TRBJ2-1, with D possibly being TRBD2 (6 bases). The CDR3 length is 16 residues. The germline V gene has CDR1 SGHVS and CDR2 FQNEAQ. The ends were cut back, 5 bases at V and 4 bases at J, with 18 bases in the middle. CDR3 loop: CASSRVGGGVYNEQFF. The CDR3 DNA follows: TGTGCCAGCAGCCGGGTGGGGGGAGGTGTATACAATGAGCAGTTCTTC.

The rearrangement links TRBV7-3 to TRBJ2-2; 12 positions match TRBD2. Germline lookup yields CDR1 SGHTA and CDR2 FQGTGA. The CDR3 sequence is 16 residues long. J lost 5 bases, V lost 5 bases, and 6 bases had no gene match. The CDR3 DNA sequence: TGTGCCAGCAGCCCAGGACTAGCGGGAAGGACCGGGGAGCTGTTTTTT. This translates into CASSPGLAGRTGELFF.

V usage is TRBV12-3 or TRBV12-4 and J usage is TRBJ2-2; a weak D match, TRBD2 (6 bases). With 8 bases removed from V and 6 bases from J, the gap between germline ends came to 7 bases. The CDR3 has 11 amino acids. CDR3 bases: TGTGCCAGCCGGGGGTCCGGGGAGCTGTTTTTT. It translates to CASRGSGELFF.

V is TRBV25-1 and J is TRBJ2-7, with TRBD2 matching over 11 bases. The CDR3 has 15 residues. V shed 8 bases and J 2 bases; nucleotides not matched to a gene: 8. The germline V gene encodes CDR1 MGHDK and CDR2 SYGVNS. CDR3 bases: TGTGCCAGCCGGCCCCTAGCGGGAGGCCCCTACGAGCAGTACTTC. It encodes CASRPLAGGPYEQYF.